This record concerns one T cell receptor (beta chain) sequence. Its antigen is still unknown. This specimen belongs to a study of cytomegalovirus exposure and HLA in healthy donors. Study summary: HLA-typed donors were the source of about 85 million unique TCRs, which an early data release held.

The study's findings and limits: TCR beta sequences reportedly predicted most subjects' HLA-A and HLA-B alleles accurately. Most observed TCR sequences were rare, whereas some public TCRs were detected in many donors.

The PCR used 60 Vbeta and 13 Jbeta primers. The assay was immunoSEQ multiplex PCR, and TCRdb's table has in-frame clones only and misses some. Of 45,000 to 70,000 clones listed, roughly 82% are singletons. Donors counted as nominally healthy when sampled, yet unrecorded immune exposures were likely. The sample consisted of PBMCs. The sequence was obtained from a man aged 30-40 years in good health and CMV-seronegative.

The CDR3: CASSTRTSGGETQYF. The CDR3 region has the DNA TGTGCCAGCAGCACAAGGACTAGCGGGGGAGAGACCCAGTACTTC. The J gene is TRBJ2-5, the V gene TRBV7-8, with TRBD2 identical over 13 bases. This CDR3 spans 15 amino acids. The junction had 4 bases not matched to a gene; V was cut back by 5 bases and J by 4 bases. Per germline, CDR1 SGHVS and CDR2 FQNEAQ.